These T cell receptor beta chains were read from a single sample in a study of blood T cell repertoires in COVID-19. Measured with immunoSEQ multiplex PCR; TCRdb has only the in-frame clones, and not every one. The data contain about 260,000 clones, approximately 89% of them singletons. The sample was peripheral blood. The receptors originated from a man in his forties who had recovered from COVID-19. CDR3s include the opening cysteine and the closing phenylalanine or tryptophan. Fields, in order: V gene, CDR3 protein.

v_gene: TRBV19
CDR3aa: CASSIKTGSTEAFF

v_gene: TRBV15
CDR3aa: CATSREWLLAGGSNEQFF

v_gene: TRBV5-1
CDR3aa: CASRERDSWDNEQFF

v_gene: TRBV11-3
CDR3aa: CASAGGLAGGHEQYF

v_gene: TRBV27
CDR3aa: CASSLFAENTEAFF

v_gene: TRBV3-1/TRBV3-2
CDR3aa: CASSQQERNQPQHF

v_gene: TRBV30
CDR3aa: CAWRPGLGYTDTQYF

v_gene: TRBV12-5
CDR3aa: CASGPRGSHTSSYEQYF

v_gene: TRBV3-1/TRBV3-2
CDR3aa: CASSHGTGTYEQYF

v_gene: TRBV11-3
CDR3aa: CASSLGATPGGQSEQFF

v_gene: TRBV27
CDR3aa: CASSFSGYNEQFF

v_gene: TRBV25-1
CDR3aa: CASSEEAGGGYTF

v_gene: TRBV18
CDR3aa: CASSPKAGAADTQYF

v_gene: TRBV10-3
CDR3aa: CAISEIASGGDGYTF

v_gene: TRBV18
CDR3aa: CASSSTQGRNYGYTF

v_gene: TRBV10-3
CDR3aa: CAISSSGSFSNEQYF

v_gene: TRBV5-4
CDR3aa: CASSPGLADRVSTDTQYF

v_gene: TRBV7-2
CDR3aa: CASSRLRGRGGELFF

v_gene: TRBV7-6
CDR3aa: CASSPRGSGANVLTF

v_gene: TRBV5-1
CDR3aa: CASSLRGTSTDTQYF

v_gene: TRBV6-6
CDR3aa: CASRKGQGNFAQFF

v_gene: TRBV6-5
CDR3aa: CASSPQVGEGEAFF

v_gene: TRBV5-4
CDR3aa: CASSLGLAGRSGETQYF

v_gene: TRBV4-3
CDR3aa: CASSSGTRGEGEKLFF

v_gene: TRBV4-3
CDR3aa: CASSQSLLTYNEQFF

v_gene: TRBV7-2
CDR3aa: CASSLVRRDRNSPLHF

v_gene: TRBV6-2/TRBV6-3
CDR3aa: CASSYRGFASNQPQHF

v_gene: TRBV7-2
CDR3aa: CASSLVGQQRVYGYTF

v_gene: TRBV27
CDR3aa: CASSLQAWGRGYTF

v_gene: TRBV19
CDR3aa: CASSVDRFPYNEQFF

v_gene: TRBV3-1/TRBV3-2
CDR3aa: CASSQGGEVYGYTF

v_gene: TRBV15
CDR3aa: CATSRENRAADTQYF

v_gene: TRBV5-1
CDR3aa: CASSLWDRSPYGYTF

v_gene: TRBV24-1
CDR3aa: CATSDGGGPYNEQFF

v_gene: TRBV4-1
CDR3aa: CASSQGGVAYNEQFF

v_gene: TRBV7-9
CDR3aa: CASSHTPYEQYF

v_gene: TRBV25-1
CDR3aa: CASSALLNTEAFF

v_gene: TRBV15
CDR3aa: CATTLGGRETQYF

v_gene: TRBV19
CDR3aa: CASGTGADNSPLHF